The 27 T cell receptor beta chains given below trace back to one sample, sequenced in a study of human T cells and chemical hapten exposure. MiXCR was run by TCRdb on the 5' RACE reads, yielding one entry per CDR3 protein. Found here are about 140,000 distinct CDR3 sequences, 4.1% of them singletons; the top ten hold 1.2% to 1.5%. The study extracted total RNA from unfractionated whole blood. Receptors were obtained from a female donor in good health.

This clonotype showed up many times. J is TRBJ1-1 and V is TRBV3-1; the D gene is possibly TRBD1 (5 bases). Trimming removed 4 bases from V and 5 bases from J, with 14 bases in between. Per germline, CDR1 LGHDT and CDR2 YNNKEL (reference sequence). The CDR3 is 14 amino acids. The CDR3 region has the DNA TGTGCCAGCAGCCTCCGAACCGAGGGGACTGAAGCTTTCTTT. Its protein product is CASSLRTEGTEAFF.

Ten or more counts support this clonotype. The V gene is TRBV29-1, the J gene TRBJ2-1, with 10 bases fitting TRBD2. Germline CDR1 is SQVTM and CDR2 is ANQGSEA. This CDR3 is 15 amino acids long. V lost 3 bases, J lost 8 bases, and 10 bases stayed unmatched. The CDR3 sequence: CSVDGASGGGDEQFF. For the CDR3, the DNA is TGCAGCGTTGACGGAGCTAGCGGGGGCGGGGATGAGCAGTTCTTC.

Note on this clonotype: This could be a read error, since a much larger clone is one nucleotide away. The chain has TRBV27 and TRBJ2-7; D may match TRBD1 or TRBD2 (5 bases each). Trimming cost V 2 bases and J 6 bases, with 8 bases left between them. The germline CDR1 and CDR2 sequences are MNHEY and SMNVEV (reference sequence). This CDR3 spans 12 amino acids. The CDR3 DNA sequence: TGTGCCAGCAGTTTAACGGGGCCCGAGCAGTACTTC. Protein sequence: CASSLTGPEQYF.

This clonotype has at least ten counts. The rearrangement links TRBV7-9 to TRBJ1-1; D gene ambiguous. The CDR3 sequence is 10 residues long. The germline V gene has CDR1 SEHNR and CDR2 FQNEAQ (reference sequence). CDR3 nucleotide sequence: TGTGGGGGAGGTGACACTGAAGCTTTCTTT. Protein: CGGGDTEAFF. The full variable domain, in which reference TRBV7-9 and TRBJ1-1 provide the parts outside the CDR3, is DTGVSQNPRHKITKRGQNVTFRCDPISEHNRLYWYRQTLGQGPEFLTYFQNEAQLEKSRLLSDRFSAERPKGSFSTLEIQRTEQGDSAMYLCGGGDTEAFFGQGTRLTVV.

This clonotype was counted many times. The chain is built from TRBV5-1 and TRBJ1-6, with a weak D call TRBD1 (5 bases). Germline CDR1 reads SGHRS; CDR2 reads YFSETQ. This CDR3 is built from 19 residues. V was cut by 0 bases and J by 0 bases, with 16 bases left in between. The CDR3 loop is CASSLESPGSSSYNSPLHF. In DNA, the CDR3 is TGCGCCAGCAGCTTGGAAAGTCCAGGGTCGAGCTCCTATAATTCACCCCTCCACTTT.

Many counts were recorded for this clonotype. This rearrangement joins TRBV20-1 to TRBJ2-5; TRBD1 might be the D (5 bases). Germline V gives CDR1 DFQATT, CDR2 SNEGSKA (reference sequence). Trimming stripped 1 base from V and 5 bases from J, with 11 bases between. The CDR3 loop spans 13 amino acids. As DNA, the CDR3 is TGCAGTGCTAGAGGTTCAGGGCTGGAGACCCAGTACTTC. Translated, it gives CSARGSGLETQYF.

This clonotype was found many times. The gene calls are TRBV15 and TRBJ1-2, with 7 bases fitting TRBD1. The CDR3 is made up of 14 amino acids. V lost 4 bases, J lost 11 bases, and 13 bases stayed unmatched. Per the germline V gene, CDR1 is LNHNV and CDR2 is YYDKDF (reference sequence). The CDR3 reads CATSTGQDGGWYTF. The CDR3 bases are TGTGCCACCAGCACCGGACAGGACGGGGGGTGGTACACCTTC.

There are many counts of this clonotype. The chain carries TRBV10-3 and TRBJ1-1, with 9 bases lining up with TRBD1. The CDR3 loop spans 12 amino acids. The germline gives CDR1 ENHRY, CDR2 SYGVKD. The trim removed 4 bases at V and 7 bases at J, leaving 1 base unmatched. The CDR3 spells CAISGDRDEAFF. The CDR3 DNA reads TGTGCCATCAGTGGGGACAGGGATGAAGCTTTCTTT.

Many counts were recorded for this clonotype. This rearrangement joins TRBV7-8 to TRBJ1-1; TRBD1 matches 7 bases. This CDR3 contains 16 residues. The V segment lost 5 bases and the J segment 3 bases; nucleotides outside the gene matches: 12. The V gene's germline CDR1 is SGHVS and CDR2 FQNEAQ. Written as DNA, the CDR3 is TGTGCCAGCAGCCAGAGCCGGACAGGCTCTTACACTGAAGCTTTCTTT. It codes for CASSQSRTGSYTEAFF.

This clonotype was seen a few times. The V gene is TRBV12-3 or TRBV12-4, the J gene TRBJ2-1; the D gene is possibly TRBD1 (6 bases). The germline V and J ends were trimmed by 3 bases and 0 bases, with 6 bases remaining between them. The CDR3 spans 14 residues. The CDR3 region is CASSFRGSYNEQFF. The CDR3 bases are TGTGCCAGCAGTTTCAGGGGCTCCTACAATGAGCAGTTCTTC.

This clonotype was counted at least ten times. J is TRBJ1-1 and V is TRBV20-1; 9 bases match TRBD1. The CDR3 spans 13 residues. Germline CDR1 reads DFQATT; CDR2 reads SNEGSKA (reference sequence). V shed 6 bases, J shed 11 bases, and the junction held 13 bases outside the gene matches. CDR3 amino acids: CSALDRGSRRAFF. CDR3 sequence (DNA): TGCAGTGCGTTGGACAGGGGATCCCGGAGGGCTTTCTTT.

The sample holds a few counts of this clonotype. V usage is TRBV5-1 and J usage is TRBJ2-2; 11 bases align to TRBD1. Germline lookup yields CDR1 SGHRS and CDR2 YFSETQ. The CDR3 extends over 18 amino acids. J gave up 0 bases and V 4 bases, and 8 bases lay outside the gene matches. Written as DNA, the CDR3 is TGCGCCAGCAGCACCGGACAGGGGGCAACAACGAACACCGGGGAGCTGTTTTTT. Amino acid sequence: CASSTGQGATTNTGELFF.

This clonotype was observed many times. The rearrangement uses TRBV7-2 and TRBJ2-2; 12 bases align to TRBD2. V shed 4 bases and J 7 bases; nucleotides not matched to a gene: 7. This CDR3 region has 16 residues. Germline V gene sequence: CDR1 SGHTA, CDR2 FQGNSA. CDR3 in DNA: TGTGCCAGCAGCTCCTCTAGCGGGGGGGCGGACGGGGAGCTGTTTTTT. Protein: CASSSSSGGADGELFF.

This clonotype was observed at least ten times. This sequence joins TRBV20-1 and TRBJ1-2; no firm D call. The CDR3 is 18 amino acids. V lost 5 bases to trimming and J lost 0 bases, with 25 bases between them. The germline CDR1 and CDR2 sequences are DFQATT and SNEGSKA (reference sequence). CDR3 sequence: CSAPYYSVGELANYGYTF. The CDR3 DNA reads TGCAGTGCTCCCTACTATTCGGTCGGCGAGCTAGCTAACTATGGCTACACCTTC.

V gene TRBV4-1 combines with J gene TRBJ1-4, with TRBD1 as a possible D gene (5 bases). CDR1 is MGHRA and CDR2 is YSYEKL in the germline V gene. There are 14 residues in the CDR3. V was pared by 3 bases and J by 7 bases, with 12 bases between. Here the CDR3 DNA reads TGCGCCAGCAGCCATGGGGGAACTTTTGAAAAACTGTTTTTT. This encodes CASSHGGTFEKLFF.

This clonotype appeared a few times. This chain uses TRBV7-2 with TRBJ1-5, with D possibly being TRBD1 (6 bases). This CDR3 region has 12 residues. The V end lost 3 bases, the J end lost 12 bases, and 12 bases lay between the germline ends. CDR1 is SGHTA and CDR2 is FQGNSA in the germline V gene. CDR3 nucleotides: TGTGCCAGCAGCTTCGGTACAGGGAGCCAGCATTTT. Translated, it gives CASSFGTGSQHF.

This clonotype has a handful of counts. V gene TRBV19 combines with J gene TRBJ1-5; D unclear. Looked up from germline, CDR1 is LNHDA and CDR2 is SQIVND (reference sequence). The CDR3 contains 13 residues. Trimming stripped 4 bases from V and 7 bases from J, with 11 bases between. The CDR3 DNA is TGTGCCAGTAGTAAGAGGGTTAACCAGCCCCAGCATTTT. Translation: CASSKRVNQPQHF.

This clonotype was counted ten times or more. The J gene is TRBJ2-1, the V gene TRBV20-1; 14 bases line up with TRBD2. The length of the CDR3 is 17 residues. The germline CDR1 and CDR2 sequences are DFQATT and SNEGSKA (reference sequence). Trimming cost V 5 bases and J 0 bases; bases outside gene matches: 6. The CDR3 bases are TGCAGTGCTCGGACTAGCGGGGGGACAATCTCCTACAATGAGCAGTTCTTC. Translation: CSARTSGGTISYNEQFF.

Only a few counts were recorded for this clonotype. The V and J genes are TRBV20-1 and TRBJ2-1, with D perhaps matching TRBD1 (6 bases). This CDR3 comprises 13 residues. V dropped 0 bases and J dropped 4 bases, with 7 bases sitting between them. Per the germline V gene, CDR1 is DFQATT and CDR2 is SNEGSKA (reference sequence). This CDR3 is CSAREDRYNEQFF. In nucleotides, the CDR3 is TGCAGTGCTAGAGAGGACAGATACAATGAGCAGTTCTTC.

Ten or more counts support this clonotype. The chain couples TRBV28 to TRBJ1-2, with D maybe TRBD1 (6 bases). The CDR3 totals 16 residues. Trimming stripped 2 bases from V and 7 bases from J, with 20 bases between. Germline CDR1 is MDHEN and CDR2 is SYDVKM. The DNA for the CDR3 is TGTGCCAGCAGTTTAGTATCCTGGCAGGGGAATGGTGGCTACACCTTC. Translation gives CASSLVSWQGNGGYTF.

The table lists this clonotype with many counts. The chain links TRBV28 to TRBJ2-7; unclear D gene. Trimming pared 3 bases from V and 1 base from J, leaving 7 bases between. The germline gives CDR1 MDHEN, CDR2 SYDVKM. This CDR3 contains 13 residues. The CDR3 coding sequence is TGTGCCAGCAGTTTGTTCAGGTCCTACGAGCAGTACTTC. It encodes CASSLFRSYEQYF.

This clonotype has a count of ten or more. This chain links TRBV12-3 or TRBV12-4 with TRBJ2-7; D perhaps matches TRBD2 (6 bases). The CDR3 sequence is 15 residues long. The germline V and J ends were trimmed by 4 bases and 3 bases, with 16 bases remaining between them. The DNA for the CDR3 is TGTGCCAGCAGTTATCGAGGGGAGGCGGGCTACGAGCAGTACTTC. This codes for CASSYRGEAGYEQYF.

This clonotype has only a few counts. The chain carries TRBV20-1 and TRBJ2-1; 11 bases are a match to TRBD2. Trimming took 0 bases from V and 5 from J; bases not matched to a gene: 3. The CDR3 consists of 15 residues. The germline CDR1 and CDR2 sequences are DFQATT and SNEGSKA (reference sequence). The CDR3 nucleotides are TGCAGTGCTAGAGATTTACTAGCGGGGGACAATGAGCAGTTCTTC. It yields the protein CSARDLLAGDNEQFF.

This clonotype was counted many times. The V gene is TRBV6-2 or TRBV6-3, the J gene TRBJ1-2; D not certain. Deletions cut 6 bases from V and 3 bases from J, with 8 bases between. Per germline, CDR1 MNHEY and CDR2 SVGEGT. The CDR3 covers 12 residues. This CDR3 reads CASRQTDYGYTF. The CDR3 nucleotides read TGTGCCAGCAGACAAACAGACTATGGCTACACCTTC.

This clonotype was seen only a few times. This chain uses TRBV3-1 with TRBJ2-5, with 8 positions matching TRBD1. The CDR3 runs 15 residues. Germline CDR1 is LGHDT and CDR2 is YNNKEL (reference sequence). With 1 base clipped from V and 5 bases from J, the junction kept 6 bases outside the gene matches. CDR3 loop: CASSQAGQGGETQYF. The CDR3 bases are TGTGCCAGCAGCCAAGCAGGACAGGGTGGGGAGACCCAGTACTTC.

V gene TRBV6-1 combines with J gene TRBJ2-1; D is perhaps TRBD2 (5 bases). CDR1 and CDR2 (germline): MNHNS, SASEGT. The length of the CDR3 is 16 residues. V dropped 2 bases and J dropped 0 bases, with 11 bases sitting between them. In DNA form, the CDR3 reads TGTGCCAGCAGTGAATCCACGGGGAGCTCCTACAATGAGCAGTTCTTC. Protein product: CASSESTGSSYNEQFF.

This clonotype was detected ten times or more. This chain joins TRBV5-4 and TRBJ1-2; a weak D match, TRBD1 (5 bases). The germline CDR1 and CDR2 sequences are SGHNT and YYREEE (reference sequence). Deletions cut 2 bases from V and 4 bases from J, with 9 bases between. The CDR3 extends over 13 amino acids. The chain's CDR3 is CASSFTRGYGYTF. The CDR3 nucleotides are TGTGCCAGCAGCTTTACGAGGGGCTATGGCTACACCTTC.